This T cell receptor beta chain was profiled in a study of T cell responses to AZD1222 COVID-19 vaccine. Study overall: Second-dose intervals of approximately 4 or approximately 12 weeks were pooled.

CDR3 length: 15 residues. Germline V gene data show CDR1 as LNHDA and CDR2 as SQIVND (reference sequence). Trimming at V came to 5 bases and at J to 4 bases, leaving 8 bases not matched to a gene. As for this clone: Its antigen remains unknown.

General study points: Breadth and depth of Spike-specific TCRs rose after two AZD1222 doses.

The assay was immunoSEQ multiplex PCR, and TCRdb's table has in-frame clones only and misses some. The sample records 130,000 to 150,000 clones, roughly 88% being singletons. The TCR was taken from an adult in good health. The rearrangement links TRBV19 to TRBJ2-1; 7 positions match TRBD2. The specimen was peripheral blood, collected on day 0 of AZD1222 vaccination. For the CDR3, the DNA is TGTGCCAGTAGTCCAGTGGTAGCGGGTTACAATGAGCAGTTCTTC. This codes for CASSPVVAGYNEQFF.